This T cell receptor (beta chain) was observed in a study of control samples from healthy donors and cancer patients. Trimming took off 9 bases at V and 10 bases at J, with 19 bases between the two ends. Germline CDR1 MNHEY, CDR2 SVGAGI. This CDR3 contains 14 residues. The table came from immunoSEQ multiplex PCR; TCRdb's copy has only in-frame clones and leaves some out. There are 170,000 or so clones in the sample; under 95% occur only once, and 1.3% to 1.5% lies in the top ten. The chain links TRBV6-5 to TRBJ1-6; D might be TRBD1 (5 bases). The specimen sequenced was blood. This receptor was identified in a woman aged 18-30 years in good health. CDR3 amino acids: CASSLGGKVSPLHF. The CDR3 DNA follows: TGTGCCAGTAGCCTTGGGGGGAAAGTATCACCCCTCCACTTT.